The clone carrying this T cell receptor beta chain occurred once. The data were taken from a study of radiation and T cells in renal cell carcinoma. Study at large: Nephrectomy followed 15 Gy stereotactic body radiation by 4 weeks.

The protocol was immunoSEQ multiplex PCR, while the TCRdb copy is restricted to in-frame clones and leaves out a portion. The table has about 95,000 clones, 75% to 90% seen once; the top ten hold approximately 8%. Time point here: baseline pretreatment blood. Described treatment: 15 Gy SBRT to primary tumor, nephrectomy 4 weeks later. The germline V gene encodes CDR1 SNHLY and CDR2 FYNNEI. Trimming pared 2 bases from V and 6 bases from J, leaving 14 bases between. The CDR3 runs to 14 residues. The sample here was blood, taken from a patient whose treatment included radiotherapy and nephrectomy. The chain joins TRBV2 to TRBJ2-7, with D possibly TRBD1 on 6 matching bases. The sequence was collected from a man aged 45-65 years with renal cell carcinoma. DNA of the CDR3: TGTGCCAGCAGTGAACCCCACAACAGGGTCGAGCAGTACTTC. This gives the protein CASSEPHNRVEQYF. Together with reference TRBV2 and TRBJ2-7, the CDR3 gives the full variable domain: EPEVTQTPSHQVTQMGQEVILRCVPISNHLYFYWYRQILGQKVEFLVSFYNNEISEKSEIFDDQFSVERPDGSNFTLKIRSTKLEDSAMYFCASSEPHNRVEQYFGPGTRLTVT.